The sequence of this TCR beta chain was determined in a study of beta chain features in type 1 diabetes. Turning to the study itself: All samples together contributed 100 million to 120 million sorted cells for examination.

CDR1 is LNHDA and CDR2 is SQIVND in the germline V gene (reference sequence). J was trimmed by 7 bases and V by 7 bases; bases with no gene match: 4. The CDR3 has 13 residues. Of the isolated RNA, all was reverse transcribed, and so the sequenced material was expressed TCRB transcripts. TCRdb's table, derived via immunoSEQ multiplex PCR, lists solely in-frame clones and lacks some. The sample records around 180,000 clones, more than 10% being singletons. There was one heparinised blood draw per donor, averaging roughly 110 mL. All of the sorted populations showed purity greater than 98%. The V and J genes are TRBV19 and TRBJ1-4; 9 positions agree with TRBD1. The TCR comes from a woman in her late teens or twenties in good health. The sample comprised central memory CD4+ T cells from blood. DNA for the CDR3: TGTGCCAGTACGGACAGGGGACGTGAAAAACTGTTTTTT. Translating gives CASTDRGREKLFF.